Here is one T cell receptor beta chain with its context. TCR sequencing used cDNA made by reverse transcription of extracted RNA. Generated by immunoSEQ multiplex PCR, the TCRdb table keeps only in-frame clones and is missing some. Of about 150,000 clones in the sample, 45% to 55% are singletons; the top ten hold roughly 19%. This entry is derived from a study of CD8+ T cells in alopecia areata. Study-level background: Twice daily, treated patients received 5 to 10 mg of oral tofacitinib.

CDR1 and CDR2 (germline): SGHVS, FQNEAQ. The CDR3 is 14 residues long. Trimming cost V 3 bases and J 0 bases, with 3 bases left between them. It was from alopecia areata patients that lesional scalp punch biopsies and peripheral blood were collected. The chain is built from TRBV7-8 and TRBJ2-6; D gene uncertain. Sequences were derived from CD8+ T cells sorted from blood, sampled at week 0. The receptor was derived from a human donor with alopecia areata. The CDR3 reads CASSFRSGANVLTF. CDR3 nucleotides: TGTGCCAGCAGCTTCCGCTCTGGGGCCAACGTCCTGACTTTC.